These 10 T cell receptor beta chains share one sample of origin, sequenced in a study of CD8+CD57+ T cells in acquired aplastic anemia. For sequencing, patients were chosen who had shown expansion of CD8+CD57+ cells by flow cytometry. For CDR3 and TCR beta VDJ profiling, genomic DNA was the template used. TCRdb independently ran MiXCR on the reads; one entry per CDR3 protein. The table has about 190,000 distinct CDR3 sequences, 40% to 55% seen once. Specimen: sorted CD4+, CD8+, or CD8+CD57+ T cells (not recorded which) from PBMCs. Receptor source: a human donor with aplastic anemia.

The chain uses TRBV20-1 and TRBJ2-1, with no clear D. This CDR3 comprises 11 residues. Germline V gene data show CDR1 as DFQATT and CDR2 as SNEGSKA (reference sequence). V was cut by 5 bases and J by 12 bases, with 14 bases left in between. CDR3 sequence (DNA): TGCAGTGCTCTTGTAGGTCCTGGGCAGTTCTTC. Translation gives CSALVGPGQFF.

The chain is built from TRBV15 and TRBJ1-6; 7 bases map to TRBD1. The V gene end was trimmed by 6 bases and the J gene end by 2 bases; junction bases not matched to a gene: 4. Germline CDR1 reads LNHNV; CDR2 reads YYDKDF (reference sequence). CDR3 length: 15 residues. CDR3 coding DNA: TGTGCCACCAGACGGGACAGAGCCTATAATTCACCCCTCCACTTT. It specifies CATRRDRAYNSPLHF.

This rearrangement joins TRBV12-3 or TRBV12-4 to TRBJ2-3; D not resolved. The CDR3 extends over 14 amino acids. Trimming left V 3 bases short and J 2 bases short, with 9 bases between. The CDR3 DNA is TGTGCCAGCAGTTTTGGTCTCACCACAGATACGCAGTATTTT. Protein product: CASSFGLTTDTQYF.

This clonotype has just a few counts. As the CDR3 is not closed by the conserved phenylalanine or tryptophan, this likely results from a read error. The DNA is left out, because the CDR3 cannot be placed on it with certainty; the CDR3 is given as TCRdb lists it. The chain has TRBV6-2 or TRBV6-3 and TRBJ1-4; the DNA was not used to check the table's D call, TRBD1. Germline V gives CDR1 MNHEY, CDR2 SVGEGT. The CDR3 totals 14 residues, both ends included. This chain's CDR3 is CASSYSLLGTGYRL.

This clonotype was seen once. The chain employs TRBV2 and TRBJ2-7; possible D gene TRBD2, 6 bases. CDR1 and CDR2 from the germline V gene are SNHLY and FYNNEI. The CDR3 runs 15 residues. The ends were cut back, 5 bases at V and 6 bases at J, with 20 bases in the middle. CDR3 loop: CASSRSGTWTSEQYF. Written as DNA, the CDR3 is TGTGCCAGCAGTCGCTCCGGGACTTGGACATCCGAGCAGTACTTC.

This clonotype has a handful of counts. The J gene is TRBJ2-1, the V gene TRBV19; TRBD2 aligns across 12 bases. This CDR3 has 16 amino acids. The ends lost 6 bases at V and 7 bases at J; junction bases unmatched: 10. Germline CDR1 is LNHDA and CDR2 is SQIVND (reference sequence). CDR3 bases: TGTGCCAGTAGACCTCCGAGGCTAGCGGGAGGGAATGAGCAGTTCTTC. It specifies CASRPPRLAGGNEQFF.

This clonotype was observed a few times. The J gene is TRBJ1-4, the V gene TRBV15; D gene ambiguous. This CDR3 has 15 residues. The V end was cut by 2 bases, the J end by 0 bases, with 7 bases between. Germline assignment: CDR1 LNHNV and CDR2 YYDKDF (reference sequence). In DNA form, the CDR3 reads TGTGCCACCAGCAGAACAGCCGCAACTAATGAAAAACTGTTTTTT. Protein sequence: CATSRTAATNEKLFF.

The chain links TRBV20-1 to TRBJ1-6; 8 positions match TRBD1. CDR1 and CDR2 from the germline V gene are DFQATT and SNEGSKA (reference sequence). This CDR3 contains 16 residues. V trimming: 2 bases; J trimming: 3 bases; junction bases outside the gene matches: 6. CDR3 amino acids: CSARLGQGLYNSPLHF. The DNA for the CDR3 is TGCAGTGCTAGATTAGGACAGGGCCTCTATAATTCACCCCTCCACTTT.

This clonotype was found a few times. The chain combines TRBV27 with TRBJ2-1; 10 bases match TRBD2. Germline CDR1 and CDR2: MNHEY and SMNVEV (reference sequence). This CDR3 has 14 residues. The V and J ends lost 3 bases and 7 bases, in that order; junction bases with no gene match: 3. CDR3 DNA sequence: TGTGCCAGCAGTTTGGTAGCGGGGGGAAATGAGCAGTTCTTC. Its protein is CASSLVAGGNEQFF.

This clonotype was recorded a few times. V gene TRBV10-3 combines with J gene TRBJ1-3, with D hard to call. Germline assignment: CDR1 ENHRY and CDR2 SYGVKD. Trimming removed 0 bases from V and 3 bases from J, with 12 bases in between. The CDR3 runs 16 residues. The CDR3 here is CAISESSGLRGNTIYF. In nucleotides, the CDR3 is TGTGCCATCAGTGAGTCGAGTGGGTTACGTGGAAACACCATATATTTT.